This T cell receptor (beta chain) appears in the sequencing data of a study of CD8 T cells in ankylosing spondylitis. Whole-study findings and limits: Ankylosing spondylitis blood seemed to carry a telltale TCR beta motif made of about 8 highly homologous variants.

Germline-derived CDR1 and CDR2 are DFQATT and SNEGSKA (reference sequence). CDR3 length: 12 amino acids. Deletions cut 3 bases from V and 5 bases from J, with 8 bases between. It was by quantitative 5'-RACE with molecular barcodes that TCR beta libraries were made. MiXCR, applied by TCRdb to the 5' RACE reads, yields one record per CDR3 protein. Of more than 300,000 distinct CDR3 sequences detected, under 8.5% appear once; the ten largest clones hold 13% to 15%. The sample holds many counts of this clonotype. Its antigen remains unidentified. The sequence was collected from a male donor with ankylosing spondylitis. This sequence joins TRBV20-1 and TRBJ1-5; possibly TRBD1 for D (5 bases). Sequencing was performed on blood, either unsorted or a sorted T cell fraction (not recorded which). The CDR3 DNA reads TGCAGTGCTAGCCAGGGTTATCAGCCCCAGCATTTT. Translating it yields CSASQGYQPQHF.